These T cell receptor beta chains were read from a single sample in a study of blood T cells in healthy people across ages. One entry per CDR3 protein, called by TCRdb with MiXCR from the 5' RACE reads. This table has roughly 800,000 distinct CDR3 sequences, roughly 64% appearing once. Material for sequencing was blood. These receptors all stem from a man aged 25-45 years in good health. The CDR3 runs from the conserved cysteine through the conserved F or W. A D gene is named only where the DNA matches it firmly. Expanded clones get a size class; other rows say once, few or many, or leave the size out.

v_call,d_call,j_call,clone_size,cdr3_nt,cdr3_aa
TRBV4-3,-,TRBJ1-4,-,TGCGCCAGCAGCCAAGATCGGGGTGGACGGTCGGAAAAACTGTTTTTT,CASSQDRGGRSEKLFF
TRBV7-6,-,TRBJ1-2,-,TGTGCCAGCAGCTTAGACGCAAGTAACTATGGCTACACCTTC,CASSLDASNYGYTF
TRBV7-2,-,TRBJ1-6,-,TGTGCCAGCAGGGACACTAGATCTTCACCCCTCCACTTT,CASRDTRSSPLHF
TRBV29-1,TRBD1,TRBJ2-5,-,TGCAGCTTACTTTGGACAGGGATCGAGACCCGGTACTTC,CSLLWTGIETRYF
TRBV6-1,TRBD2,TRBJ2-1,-,TGTGCCAGCAGTGTAGCTAGCGGGATATTTGAGCAGTTCTTC,CASSVASGIFEQFF
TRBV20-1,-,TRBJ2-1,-,TGCAGTGCTAGAGATATTCGCGCCCCCCCCGGCAATGAGCAGTTCTTC,CSARDIRAPPGNEQFF
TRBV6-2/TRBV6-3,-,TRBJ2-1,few,TGTGCCAGCAGTTACGTAAATCCGGTAGTAAATGAGCAGTTCTTC,CASSYVNPVVNEQFF
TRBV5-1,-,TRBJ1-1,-,TGCGCCAGCAGCCGAGGGGGGGGAGTGTATACTGAAGCTTTCTTT,CASSRGGGVYTEAFF
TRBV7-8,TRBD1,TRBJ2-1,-,TGTGCCAGCAGCATCGCAGGGGGCTCCTACAATGAGCAGTTCTTC,CASSIAGGSYNEQFF
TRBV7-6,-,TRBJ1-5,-,TGTGCCAGCAGCTTGCTACTGAATCAGCCCCAGCATTTT,CASSLLLNQPQHF
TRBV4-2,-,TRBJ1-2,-,TGTGCCAGCAGCCCAGCCGAGGAGGCCGGGAGGGGCTGCACCTTC,CASSPAEEAGRGCTF
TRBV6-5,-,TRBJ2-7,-,TGTGCCAGCAGTTACTCGAATTCCGGGGACGAGCAGTACTTC,CASSYSNSGDEQYF
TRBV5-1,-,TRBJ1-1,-,TGCGCCAGCAGCCCTTCGGCGGGGGGAAAAGAAGCTTTCTTT,CASSPSAGGKEAFF
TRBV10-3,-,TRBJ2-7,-,TGTGCCATCAGTGACGGGGGACCCATCTACGAGCAGTACTTC,CAISDGGPIYEQYF
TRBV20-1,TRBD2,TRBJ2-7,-,TGCAGTAGGGTAGCGGGAGGGTACAATGAGCAGTACTTC,CSRVAGGYNEQYF
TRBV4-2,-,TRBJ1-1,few,TGTGCCAGCAGCCGCGATGCAGTTTTCACTGAAGCTTTCTTT,CASSRDAVFTEAFF
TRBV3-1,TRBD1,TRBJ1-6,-,TGTGCCAGCAGCCCGACAGGGGGCTGGTCACCCCTCCACTTT,CASSPTGGWSPLHF
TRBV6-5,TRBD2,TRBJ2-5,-,TGTGCCAGCAGTTACTCGAAGGGGGAACGACTAGCGGTAAAGGCCCAGTACTTC,CASSYSKGERLAVKAQYF
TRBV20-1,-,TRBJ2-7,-,TGCAGTGCTAGAGATCTCGTTAGCGGTACTTGGTACGAGCAGTACTTC,CSARDLVSGTWYEQYF
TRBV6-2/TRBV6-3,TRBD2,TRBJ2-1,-,TGTGCCAGCAGTACGCCCCTAGCGGGGGAAAACAATGAGCAGTTCTTC,CASSTPLAGENNEQFF